The 10 T cell receptor beta chains presented below share a single source sample, sequenced in a study of blood T cell repertoires in COVID-19. Using immunoSEQ multiplex PCR, the repertoire was profiled, and TCRdb retains in-frame clones only, with some absent. This table holds around 150,000 clones, around 81% found once. The specimen was peripheral blood. The source of these receptors is a woman aged 60-75 years with active or convalescent COVID-19.

CDR3 residues: CASSDRDIYGYTF. In nucleotides, the CDR3 is TGTGCCAGCAGTGACCGGGACATCTATGGCTACACCTTC. The chain combines TRBV6-1 with TRBJ1-2; maybe TRBD1 (6 bases). Germline V gives CDR1 MNHNS, CDR2 SASEGT. The CDR3 runs to 13 residues. V gave up 3 bases and J gave up 4 bases, with 9 bases separating them.

V usage is TRBV5-1 and J usage is TRBJ2-3; the match to TRBD1 covers 10 bases. This CDR3 region has 14 residues. With V trimmed by 5 bases and J by 3 bases, 3 bases remained unmatched. Germline V gene lookup returns CDR1 SGHRS and CDR2 YFSETQ. CDR3 loop: CASSRTGGTDTQYF. CDR3 nucleotides: TGCGCCAGCAGTCGGACAGGGGGGACAGATACGCAGTATTTT. Variable domain in full (rest from reference TRBV5-1 and TRBJ2-3): KAGVTQTPRYLIKTRGQQVTLSCSPISGHRSVSWYQQTPGQGLQFLFEYFSETQRNKGNFPGRFSGRQFSNSRSEMNVSTLELGDSALYLCASSRTGGTDTQYFGPGTRLTVL.

The chain couples TRBV11-2 to TRBJ2-5; D may be TRBD2 (5 bases). Germline lookup yields CDR1 SGHAT and CDR2 FQNNGV. CDR3 size: 15 residues. V lost 1 base and J lost 2, with 11 bases in between. For the CDR3, the DNA is TGTGCCAGCAGCTTAGTACTCGGGGAGCAAGAGACCCAGTACTTC. It yields the protein CASSLVLGEQETQYF.

The V call is TRBV3-1 (or the pseudogene TRBV3-2), the J call TRBJ1-2; D might be TRBD1 (5 bases). The germline gives CDR1 LGHDT, CDR2 YNNKEL (reference sequence). The CDR3 length is 12 residues. V dropped 3 bases and J dropped 8 bases, with 10 bases sitting between them. The CDR3 spells CASSQTPGGYTF. In nucleotides, the CDR3 is TGTGCCAGCAGCCAGACCCCAGGGGGCTACACCTTC.

The rearrangement links TRBV7-9 to TRBJ2-1, with D perhaps TRBD2 (5 bases). CDR1 is SEHNR and CDR2 is FQNEAQ in the germline V gene (reference sequence). V lost 7 bases, J lost 13 bases, and 23 bases lay in between. The CDR3 runs to 14 residues. CDR3: CASTSIGMVLEQFF. The CDR3 coding sequence is TGTGCCAGCACTTCCATCGGGATGGTACTAGAACAGTTCTTC.

The chain carries TRBV27 and TRBJ2-1; 11 bases line up with TRBD2. CDR3 size: 16 residues. The V segment lost 2 bases and the J segment 2 bases; nucleotides outside the gene matches: 2. Germline V gene sequence: CDR1 MNHEY, CDR2 SMNVEV (reference sequence). This CDR3 reads CASSLLAGGPYNEQFF. The CDR3, as DNA: TGTGCCAGCAGTTTACTAGCGGGAGGTCCCTACAATGAGCAGTTCTTC.

The genes are TRBV6-1 and TRBJ1-1, with a possible D match to TRBD1 (5 bases). The CDR3 runs 15 residues. Germline V CDR1 and CDR2: MNHNS, SASEGT. V lost 1 base and J lost 4, with 13 bases in between. For the CDR3, the DNA is TGTGCCAGCAGTGAAGAGATGGCAGGGCTCACTGAAGCTTTCTTT. Its protein product is CASSEEMAGLTEAFF.

The chain has TRBV19 and TRBJ1-5; D unresolved. The CDR3 is 13 amino acids. Germline V gene sequence: CDR1 LNHDA, CDR2 SQIVND (reference sequence). V gave up 1 base and J gave up 4 bases, with 5 bases separating them. This chain's CDR3 is CASSIGRNQPQHF. The CDR3 DNA sequence: TGTGCCAGTAGTATAGGGCGGAATCAGCCCCAGCATTTT.

This chain joins TRBV7-2 and TRBJ2-1, with 7 bases matching TRBD2. The CDR3 contains 14 residues. The V gene's germline CDR1 is SGHTA and CDR2 FQGNSA. The J segment lost 8 bases and the V segment lost 3 bases, leaving 7 bases of the junction unmatched. The CDR3 spells CASSFRVTSHEQFF. As DNA, the CDR3 is TGTGCCAGCAGCTTTAGAGTGACTAGCCATGAGCAGTTCTTC.

The chain combines TRBV6-5 with TRBJ1-4, with D tentatively TRBD1 (6 bases). V lost 2 bases and J 8 bases, leaving 18 bases between the germline ends. Germline assignment: CDR1 MNHEY and CDR2 SVGAGI. There are 16 residues in the CDR3. CDR3 protein: CASSYRPGGAREKLFF. In DNA, the CDR3 is TGTGCCAGCAGTTACCGACCCGGGGGGGCACGCGAAAAACTGTTTTTT.